This entry lists 12 T cell receptor beta chains sequenced from one sample in a study of a mutant IDH1 vaccine in newly diagnosed glioma. The time point denotes: week 35, safety follow-up. All doses held 300 ug of mutant IDH1 20-mer peptide, with topical imiquimod. The antigens these receptors bind are not known. TCRdb's copy holds only in-frame clones and misses some; the assay was immunoSEQ multiplex PCR. The sample consists of about 32,000 clones, approximately 80% of them appearing once. Here the sequenced sample was PBMCs, taken from a glioma patient whose treatment included an IDH1 peptide vaccine. Receptors originate from a man younger than 40 with glioma.

V gene TRBV7-9 combines with J gene TRBJ2-7; D gene unclear. The germline V and J ends were trimmed by 1 base and 6 bases, with 13 bases remaining between them. Looked up from germline, CDR1 is SEHNR and CDR2 is FQNEAQ (reference sequence). The CDR3 covers 14 residues. Here the CDR3 reads CASSLGGMATEQYF. CDR3 bases: TGTGCCAGCAGCTTAGGAGGTATGGCTACCGAGCAGTACTTC.

This clone was picked up one time. The chain carries TRBV29-1 and TRBJ2-3; the D gene is possibly TRBD1 (5 bases). CDR1 SQVTM and CDR2 ANQGSEA come from the germline V gene. This CDR3 has 13 residues. Trimming took off 3 bases at V and 0 bases at J, with 7 bases between the two ends. The CDR3 DNA follows: TGCAGCGTTGAGGGGCCAAGCACAGATACGCAGTATTTT. This sequence encodes CSVEGPSTDTQYF.

The chain carries TRBV28 and TRBJ2-5, with 7 positions matching TRBD1. The CDR3 contains 14 residues. CDR1 and CDR2 from the germline V gene are MDHEN and SYDVKM. V was clipped by 7 bases and J by 5 bases; unmatched bases: 10. CDR3 nucleotide sequence: TGTGCCAGCACAGGGGGTCGCAGTACGGAGACCCAGTACTTC. Translation: CASTGGRSTETQYF.

The chain couples TRBV7-2 to TRBJ1-1; maybe TRBD1 (6 bases). The CDR3 is made up of 15 amino acids. V was pared by 1 base and J by 5 bases, with 14 bases between. Germline V CDR1 and CDR2: SGHTA, FQGNSA. The CDR3 protein is CASSLGQDLRTEAFF. CDR3 bases: TGTGCCAGCAGCTTAGGACAGGACCTGAGGACTGAAGCTTTCTTT.

This clone has a single count. The chain couples TRBV5-6 to TRBJ2-2; D ambiguous. With 0 bases removed from V and 6 bases from J, the gap between germline ends came to 18 bases. The length of the CDR3 is 17 residues. CDR1 SGHDT and CDR2 YYEEEE come from the germline V gene. The CDR3 is CASSLEWQVVKSGELFF. The CDR3 coding sequence is TGTGCCAGCAGCTTGGAGTGGCAGGTAGTAAAATCCGGGGAGCTGTTTTTT.

V is TRBV4-1 and J is TRBJ2-5; 8 bases map to TRBD1. The CDR3 sequence is 15 residues long. CDR1 is MGHRA, CDR2 YSYEKL, per germline. With V trimmed by 1 base and J by 2 bases, 3 bases remained unmatched. Written as DNA, the CDR3 is TGCGCCAGCAGCCAAGCACACAGGGGGCAAGAGACCCAGTACTTC. It specifies CASSQAHRGQETQYF.

The V call is TRBV7-6, the J call TRBJ1-5; D gene uncertain. The CDR3 covers 14 residues. V gave up 3 bases and J gave up 4 bases, with 10 bases separating them. CDR1 is SGHVS, CDR2 FNYEAQ, per germline. The CDR3 bases are TGTGCCAGCAGCTTTGGCGAACCGAATCAGCCCCAGCATTTT. It is translated as CASSFGEPNQPQHF.

This clone was picked up one time. The chain has TRBV2 and TRBJ2-3; the match to TRBD2 covers 7 bases. The V gene's germline CDR1 is SNHLY and CDR2 FYNNEI. This CDR3 contains 15 residues. V lost 6 bases, J lost 6 bases, and 12 bases stayed unmatched. DNA of the CDR3: TGTGCCAGCAGCCAGGGCGGGAGTTTAGTGGATACGCAGTATTTT. Translation: CASSQGGSLVDTQYF.

The rearrangement links TRBV29-1 to TRBJ2-7, with D unresolved. The germline gives CDR1 SQVTM, CDR2 ANQGSEA. This CDR3 is built from 11 residues. V lost 5 bases and J 6 bases, leaving 11 bases between the germline ends. The CDR3 DNA sequence: TGCAGCGTTAATGCCTTGGGCGAGCAGTACTTC. It yields the protein CSVNALGEQYF.

In its sample, this clone was seen a few times. The DNA of the CDR3 is TGTGCCAGCACCCCTACAGCGGGAGCGTGGGAGCAGTACTTC. It translates to CASTPTAGAWEQYF. The chain combines TRBV2 with TRBJ2-7, with TRBD2 matching over 8 bases. This CDR3 is built from 14 residues. J lost 7 bases, V lost 7 bases, and 12 bases had no gene match. The germline V gene has CDR1 SNHLY and CDR2 FYNNEI.

The J gene is TRBJ1-6, the V gene TRBV6-5, with TRBD1 matching over 9 bases. CDR1 is MNHEY, CDR2 SVGAGI, per germline. V was clipped by 1 base and J by 9 bases; unmatched bases: 1. The CDR3 is made up of 14 amino acids. DNA for the CDR3: TGTGCCAGCAGTTACTGGACAGGGGCTTCACCCCTCCACTTT. Amino acids: CASSYWTGASPLHF.

The chain recombines TRBV27 with TRBJ1-5, with TRBD1 matching 7 bases. CDR1 is MNHEY and CDR2 is SMNVEV in the germline V gene (reference sequence). This CDR3 contains 14 residues. Trimming cost V 5 bases and J 7 bases; bases outside gene matches: 8. The CDR3 here is CASSPGQDRQPQHF. Written as DNA, the CDR3 is TGTGCCAGCAGTCCCGGACAGGACCGCCAGCCCCAGCATTTT.